The clone carrying this T cell receptor beta chain was counted a few times. The participants were between 18 and 89 years old and came from some 23 US areas. Cohorts were assigned according to the clinical history that participants reported. Here immunoSEQ multiplex PCR was the method, and the copy in TCRdb shows in-frame clones only, minus some. In the table there are roughly 210,000 clones, about nine tenths of which are singletons. The data are from a study of blood T cell repertoires in COVID-19. About the research overall: Researchers got acute and convalescent COVID-19 samples from the United States, Italy and Spain.

The CDR3 covers 15 residues. Germline V gene data show CDR1 as MGHRA and CDR2 as YSYEKL. Germline trimming cut 0 bases from V and 5 bases from J; bases unmatched to any gene: 3. The sequence was collected from a young man in a cohort exposed to, infected with or recovered from COVID-19 (not recorded which). The specimen was PBMCs or T cells enriched from blood (not recorded which). The J gene is TRBJ2-1, the V gene TRBV4-1; 8 bases fit TRBD2. This CDR3 reads CASSQEGGGNNEQFF. In DNA, the CDR3 is TGCGCCAGCAGCCAAGAGGGCGGGGGGAACAATGAGCAGTTCTTC.